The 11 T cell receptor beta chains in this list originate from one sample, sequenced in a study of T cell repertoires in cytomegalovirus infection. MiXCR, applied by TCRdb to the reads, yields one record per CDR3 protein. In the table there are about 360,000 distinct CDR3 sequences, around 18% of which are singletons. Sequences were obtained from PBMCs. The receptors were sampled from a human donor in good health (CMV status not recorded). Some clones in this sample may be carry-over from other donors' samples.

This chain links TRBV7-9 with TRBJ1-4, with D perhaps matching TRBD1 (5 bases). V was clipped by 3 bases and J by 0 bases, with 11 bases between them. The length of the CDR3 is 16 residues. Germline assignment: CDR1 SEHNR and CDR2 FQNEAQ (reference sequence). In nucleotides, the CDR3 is TGTGCCAGCAGCTTCCGGGACGACGCAACTAATGAAAAACTGTTTTTT. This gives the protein CASSFRDDATNEKLFF.

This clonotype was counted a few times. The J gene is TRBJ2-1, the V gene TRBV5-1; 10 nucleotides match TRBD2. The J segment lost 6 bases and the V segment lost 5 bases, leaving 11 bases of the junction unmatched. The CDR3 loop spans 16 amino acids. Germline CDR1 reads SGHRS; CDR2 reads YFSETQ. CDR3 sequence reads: CASSYSGTSVSNEQFF. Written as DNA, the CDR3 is TGCGCCAGCAGTTACTCCGGGACTAGCGTTTCCAATGAGCAGTTCTTC.

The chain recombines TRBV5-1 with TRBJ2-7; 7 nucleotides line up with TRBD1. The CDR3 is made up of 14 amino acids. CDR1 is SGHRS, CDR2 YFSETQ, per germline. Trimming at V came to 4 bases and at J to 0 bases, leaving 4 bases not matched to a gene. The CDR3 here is CASSLTGFSYEQYF. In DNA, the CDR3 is TGCGCCAGCAGCCTGACAGGGTTCTCCTACGAGCAGTACTTC.

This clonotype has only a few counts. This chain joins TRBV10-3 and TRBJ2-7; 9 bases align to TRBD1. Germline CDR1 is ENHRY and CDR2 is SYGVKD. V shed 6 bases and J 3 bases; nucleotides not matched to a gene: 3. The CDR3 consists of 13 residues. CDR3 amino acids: CAIRSGQGYEQYF. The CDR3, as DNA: TGTGCCATCAGGTCGGGACAGGGCTACGAGCAGTACTTC.

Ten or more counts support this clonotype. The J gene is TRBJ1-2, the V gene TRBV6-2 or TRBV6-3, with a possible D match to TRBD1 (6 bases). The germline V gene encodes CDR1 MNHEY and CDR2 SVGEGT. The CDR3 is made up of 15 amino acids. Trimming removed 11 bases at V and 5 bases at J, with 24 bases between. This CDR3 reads CAVEGGTPQRYGYTF. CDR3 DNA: TGTGCCGTTGAGGGAGGGACACCGCAGAGGTATGGCTACACCTTC.

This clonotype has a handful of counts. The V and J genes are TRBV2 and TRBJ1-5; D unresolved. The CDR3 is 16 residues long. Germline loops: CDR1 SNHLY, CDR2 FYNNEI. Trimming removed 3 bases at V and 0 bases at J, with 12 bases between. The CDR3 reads CASSDNSAHSNQPQHF. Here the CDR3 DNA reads TGTGCCAGCAGTGATAACTCAGCTCATAGCAATCAGCCCCAGCATTTT.

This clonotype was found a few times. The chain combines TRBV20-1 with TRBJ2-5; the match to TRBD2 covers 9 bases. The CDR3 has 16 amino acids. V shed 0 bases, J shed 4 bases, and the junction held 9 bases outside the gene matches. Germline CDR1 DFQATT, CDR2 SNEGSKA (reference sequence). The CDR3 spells CSARDSGGGAGETQYF. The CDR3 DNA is TGCAGTGCTAGAGATAGCGGCGGGGGGGCTGGAGAGACCCAGTACTTC.

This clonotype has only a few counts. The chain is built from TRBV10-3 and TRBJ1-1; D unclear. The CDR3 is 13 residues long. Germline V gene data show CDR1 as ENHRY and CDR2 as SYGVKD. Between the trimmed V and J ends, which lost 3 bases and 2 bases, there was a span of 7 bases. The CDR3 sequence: CAISDSVNTEAFF. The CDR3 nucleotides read TGTGCCATCAGTGACTCGGTTAACACTGAAGCTTTCTTT.

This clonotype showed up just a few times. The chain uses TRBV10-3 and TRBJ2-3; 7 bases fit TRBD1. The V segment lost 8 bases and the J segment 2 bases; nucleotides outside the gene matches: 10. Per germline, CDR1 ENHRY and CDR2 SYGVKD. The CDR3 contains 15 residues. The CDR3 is CAIAPSTGPTDTQYF. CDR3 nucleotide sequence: TGTGCCATCGCGCCCTCGACAGGGCCCACAGATACGCAGTATTTT.

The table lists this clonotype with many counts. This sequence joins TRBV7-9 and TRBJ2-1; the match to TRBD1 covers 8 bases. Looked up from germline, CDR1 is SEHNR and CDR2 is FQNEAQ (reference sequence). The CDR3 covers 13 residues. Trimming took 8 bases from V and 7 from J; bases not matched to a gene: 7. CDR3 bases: TGTGCCAGCGATTGGACAGGGTATAATGAGCAGTTCTTC. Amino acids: CASDWTGYNEQFF.

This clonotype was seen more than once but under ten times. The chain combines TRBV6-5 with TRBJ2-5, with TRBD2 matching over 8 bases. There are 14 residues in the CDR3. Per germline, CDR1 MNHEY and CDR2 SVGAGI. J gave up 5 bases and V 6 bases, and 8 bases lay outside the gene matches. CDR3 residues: CASRTGGPGETQYF. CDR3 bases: TGTGCCAGCAGGACGGGAGGGCCTGGCGAGACCCAGTACTTC.